This T cell receptor (beta chain) is from a study of OX40 agonist ivuxolimab in advanced cancers. Study-level background: Eligibility rules accepted prior anti-PD-1, anti-PD-L1 or anti-CTLA-4 therapy, and 30% to 40% had some.

Findings and limits, study-wide: Circulating CD4+ and CD8+ T cells showed clonal expansion by week 6 at 0.1 to 3.0 mg/kg.

This clone was seen only a few times. As yet, its antigen is unknown. Using immunoSEQ multiplex PCR, the repertoire was profiled, and TCRdb retains in-frame clones only, with some absent. The data hold approximately 60,000 clones, with roughly four fifths observed a single time. Looked up from germline, CDR1 is GTSNPN and CDR2 is SVGIG (reference sequence). The CDR3 extends over 13 amino acids. V was trimmed by 0 bases and J by 6 bases, leaving 9 bases between them. The V and J genes are TRBV30 and TRBJ1-5; D is ambiguous. This receptor was obtained from an adult with an advanced solid tumor such as melanoma, head and neck, liver or kidney cancer. Sequenced here: CD4+ or CD8+ T cells sorted from blood, sampled in a trial of the OX40 agonist ivuxolimab. The CDR3 DNA follows: TGTGCCTGGAGTGTGGGATTGGGTCAGCCCCAGCATTTT. Its translation: CAWSVGLGQPQHF.